The clone carrying this T cell receptor (beta chain) was seen repeatedly, ten times or more. Its antigen is as yet unknown. TCRdb reprocessed the reads with MiXCR, giving one entry per CDR3 protein. The sample lists 450,000 to 600,000 distinct CDR3 sequences, about 11% occurring once. The data derive from a study of T cell repertoires in cytomegalovirus infection. About the research overall: A matching HLA type, together with CMV infection, was signaled by public TCR beta signatures.

Trimming removed 1 base from V and 0 bases from J; junction bases left unmatched: 5. The CDR3 is 18 amino acids. In germline, CDR1 is SGHTA, CDR2 FQGTGA. Study-level results: Clonotype analysis showed dominance of the ex vivo response by HLA-C-restricted CMV-specific TCR beta clonotypes.

The chain is built from TRBV7-3 and TRBJ2-3; TRBD2 agrees at 12 bases. The sequencing sample was made of PBMCs. The TCR sequence derives from a human donor in good health (CMV status not recorded). Some clones in this sample may be carry-over from other donors' samples. The CDR3: CASSLRPGTSGSTDTQYF. In DNA, the CDR3 is TGTGCCAGCAGCTTAAGACCCGGGACTAGCGGGAGCACAGATACGCAGTATTTT. The complete variable domain, with remaining parts taken from reference TRBV7-3 and TRBJ2-3, reads GAGVSQTPSNKVTEKGKYVELRCDPISGHTALYWYRQSLGQGPEFLIYFQGTGAADDSGLPNDRFFAVRPEGSVSTLKIQRTERGDSAVYLCASSLRPGTSGSTDTQYFGPGTRLTVL.